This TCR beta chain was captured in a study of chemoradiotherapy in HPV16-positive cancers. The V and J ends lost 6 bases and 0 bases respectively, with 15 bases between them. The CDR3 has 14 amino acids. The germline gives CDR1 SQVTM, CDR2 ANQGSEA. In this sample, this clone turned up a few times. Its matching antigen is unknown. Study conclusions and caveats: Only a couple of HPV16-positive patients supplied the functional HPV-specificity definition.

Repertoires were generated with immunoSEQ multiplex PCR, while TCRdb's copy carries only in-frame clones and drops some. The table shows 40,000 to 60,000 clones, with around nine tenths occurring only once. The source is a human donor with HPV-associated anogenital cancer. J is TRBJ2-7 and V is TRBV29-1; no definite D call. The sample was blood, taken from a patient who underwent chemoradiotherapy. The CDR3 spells CSVREWGSSYEQYF. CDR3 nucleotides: TGCAGCGTCCGCGAGTGGGGAAGCTCCTACGAGCAGTACTTC.